The 21 T cell receptor beta chains given below trace back to one sample, sequenced in a study of OX40 agonist ivuxolimab in advanced cancers. The method was immunoSEQ multiplex PCR; TCRdb's version includes in-frame clones alone and lacks a portion of them. The sample includes tens of thousands of clones, roughly 84% of them seen just once. The sequencing used CD4+ or CD8+ T cells sorted from blood, collected in a trial of the OX40 agonist ivuxolimab. The source of these receptors is an adult with an advanced solid tumor such as melanoma, head and neck, liver or kidney cancer.

The gene calls are TRBV4-1 and TRBJ1-1; D gene unclear. There are 15 residues in the CDR3. Germline CDR1 MGHRA, CDR2 YSYEKL. Trimming pared 1 base from V and 11 bases from J, leaving 20 bases between. Written as DNA, the CDR3 is TGCGCCAGCAGCCAAGTTCCTCAGCTGCCCACGGATGCTTTCTTT. Translation gives CASSQVPQLPTDAFF.

This chain uses TRBV5-1 with TRBJ1-6; a weak D match, TRBD1 (6 bases). The CDR3 has 18 amino acids. V dropped 8 bases and J dropped 8 bases, with 29 bases sitting between them. Germline assignment: CDR1 SGHRS and CDR2 YFSETQ. The CDR3 nucleotides read TGCGCCAGGGAAAAGTTCGGGACACCCCGGGGGGTATATTCACCCCTCCACTTT. Amino acids: CAREKFGTPRGVYSPLHF. Variable domain in full (rest from reference TRBV5-1 and TRBJ1-6): KAGVTQTPRYLIKTRGQQVTLSCSPISGHRSVSWYQQTPGQGLQFLFEYFSETQRNKGNFPGRFSGRQFSNSRSEMNVSTLELGDSALYLCAREKFGTPRGVYSPLHFGNGTRLTVT.

The chain carries TRBV16 and TRBJ1-5, with D perhaps TRBD1 (6 bases). Trimming took 6 bases from V and 5 from J, leaving 11 bases between them. This CDR3 region has 13 residues. CDR1 is KGHSY, CDR2 FQNENV, per germline. Here the CDR3 DNA reads TGTGCCAGCAGGGGCGGGGGCCATCAGCCCCAGCATTTT. This sequence encodes CASRGGGHQPQHF.

The gene calls are TRBV6-5 and TRBJ1-1; possible D gene TRBD1, 5 bases. The length of the CDR3 is 14 residues. In germline, CDR1 is MNHEY, CDR2 SVGAGI. V was clipped by 8 bases and J by 1 base, with 14 bases between them. The CDR3 loop reads CASGRGGKNTEAFF. The DNA of the CDR3 is TGTGCCAGCGGACGTGGGGGGAAGAACACTGAAGCTTTCTTT.

The V gene is TRBV21-1, the J gene TRBJ2-7; TRBD2, the table's D call, was not compared with the DNA. TRBV21-1 is a recognized pseudogene. The CDR3 is made up of 21 amino acids. For the CDR3, the DNA is TGTGCCAGCAGCAAAGGAAGGCTGACTAGCGGGTTTAGGGGTCCCTGCTACGAGCAGTACTTC. This gives the protein CASSKGRLTSGFRGPCYEQYF.

The rearrangement links TRBV19 to TRBJ1-1; unclear D gene. CDR1 and CDR2 (germline): LNHDA, SQIVND (reference sequence). The CDR3 extends over 16 amino acids. The ends were cut back, 3 bases at V and 3 bases at J, with 17 bases in the middle. CDR3 amino acids: CASSIGPRIWDTEAFF. The CDR3 bases are TGTGCCAGTAGTATTGGACCGAGGATATGGGACACTGAAGCTTTCTTT.

The genes are TRBV6-1 and TRBJ2-5; D not resolved. V was shortened by 7 bases and J by 0 bases, with 9 bases between the two germline ends. The CDR3 sequence is 13 residues long. Germline CDR1 reads MNHNS; CDR2 reads SASEGT. CDR3 nucleotides: TGTGCCAGCATTACGAGCTACCAAGAGACCCAGTACTTC. Amino acids: CASITSYQETQYF.

This chain joins TRBV11-1 and TRBJ1-2; no definite D call. CDR1 and CDR2 from the germline V gene are SGHAT and FQDESV (reference sequence). V shed 1 base and J shed 5 bases, with 8 bases lying between them. The CDR3 runs 13 residues. The CDR3 sequence is CASSLGGRYGYTF. CDR3 bases: TGTGCCAGCAGCTTAGGGGGAAGATATGGCTACACCTTC. The full variable domain, with the rest looked up from reference TRBV11-1 and TRBJ1-2, is EAEVAQSPRYKITEKSQAVAFWCDPISGHATLYWYRQILGQGPELLVQFQDESVVDDSQLPKDRFSAERLKGVDSTLKIQPAELGDSAMYLCASSLGGRYGYTFGSGTRLTVV.

The gene calls are TRBV5-1 and TRBJ2-7; 7 nucleotides align to TRBD1. Trimming took 4 bases from V and 6 from J; bases not matched to a gene: 13. The CDR3 runs 15 residues. Per the germline V gene, CDR1 is SGHRS and CDR2 is YFSETQ. CDR3 sequence: CASSESTGTLGEQYF. The CDR3 region has the DNA TGCGCCAGCAGCGAGTCGACAGGGACACTGGGCGAGCAGTACTTC. The full variable domain, its missing parts supplied by reference TRBV5-1 and TRBJ2-7, is KAGVTQTPRYLIKTRGQQVTLSCSPISGHRSVSWYQQTPGQGLQFLFEYFSETQRNKGNFPGRFSGRQFSNSRSEMNVSTLELGDSALYLCASSESTGTLGEQYFGPGTRLTVT.

This clone was detected a few times. The rearrangement joins TRBV10-3 to TRBJ1-1; D possibly corresponds to TRBD1 (6 bases). V was clipped by 10 bases and J by 0 bases, with 12 bases between them. This CDR3 region has 13 residues. The germline CDR1 and CDR2 sequences are ENHRY and SYGVKD. Here the CDR3 reads CATFGQLNTEAFF. CDR3 nucleotide sequence: TGTGCCACCTTTGGACAGCTGAACACTGAAGCTTTCTTT.

This clone was seen once. The chain recombines TRBV9 with TRBJ2-1; D is unclear. The CDR3 runs to 15 residues. Looked up from germline, CDR1 is SGDLS and CDR2 is YYNGEE. The V and J ends lost 4 bases and 0 bases respectively, with 11 bases between them. The CDR3 sequence: CASSMTQSSYNEQFF. DNA for the CDR3: TGTGCCAGCAGCATGACGCAGAGCTCCTACAATGAGCAGTTCTTC.

This clone was observed once. The chain uses TRBV4-3 and TRBJ2-2; D call uncertain. Per germline, CDR1 LGHNA and CDR2 YSLEER. Trimming took 1 base from V and 6 from J, leaving 12 bases between them. This CDR3 has 15 residues. The CDR3 DNA reads TGCGCCAGCAGCCAAGGCGAGACAACCTCCGGGGAGCTGTTTTTT. It encodes CASSQGETTSGELFF.

CDR3 residues: CASSGSGQGTGELFF. DNA for the CDR3: TGTGCCAGCAGCGGCTCGGGACAGGGCACCGGGGAGCTGTTTTTT. V is TRBV7-8 and J is TRBJ2-2; 9 bases align to TRBD1. This CDR3 has 15 amino acids. Germline trimming cut 5 bases from V and 4 bases from J; bases unmatched to any gene: 5. Germline V lookup: CDR1 SGHVS, CDR2 FQNEAQ.

This rearrangement joins TRBV7-2 to TRBJ1-2, with no clear D. There are 15 residues in the CDR3. Germline CDR1 and CDR2: SGHTA and FQGNSA. With 1 base removed from V and 8 bases from J, the gap between germline ends came to 17 bases. As DNA, the CDR3 is TGTGCCAGCAGCTTAGGTACAGCCACCTCTGCGGGCTACACCTTC. As protein: CASSLGTATSAGYTF.

This clone has only a few counts. V gene TRBV11-2 combines with J gene TRBJ2-2; 10 bases are a match to TRBD2. Trimming removed 7 bases from V and 8 bases from J; junction bases left unmatched: 13. In germline, CDR1 is SGHAT, CDR2 FQNNGV. This CDR3 has 16 amino acids. The CDR3 DNA follows: TGTGCCAGCACCAAAGAACCAGCGGGGGGGTCTGGGGAGCTGTTTTTT. It translates to CASTKEPAGGSGELFF.

This clone was seen once. V is TRBV7-8 and J is TRBJ1-2; D might be TRBD1 (5 bases). There are 13 residues in the CDR3. Germline V gene lookup returns CDR1 SGHVS and CDR2 FQNEAQ. With 3 bases removed from V and 7 bases from J, the gap between germline ends came to 12 bases. The CDR3 here is CASSLGGEAGYTF. The CDR3 nucleotides are TGTGCCAGCAGCTTGGGGGGTGAGGCTGGCTACACCTTC.

V usage is TRBV19 and J usage is TRBJ1-3; D not certain. Trimming took 4 bases from V and 0 from J, leaving 13 bases between them. The CDR3 runs to 16 residues. Germline V gives CDR1 LNHDA, CDR2 SQIVND (reference sequence). CDR3 in amino acids: CASSREGRSSGNTIYF. The CDR3 nucleotides are TGTGCCAGTAGTAGGGAAGGACGTAGCTCTGGAAACACCATATATTTT.

The genes are TRBV4-3 and TRBJ2-3; D gene unclear. The germline V and J ends were trimmed by 1 base and 4 bases, with 9 bases remaining between them. The V gene's germline CDR1 is LGHNA and CDR2 YSLEER. This CDR3 is built from 14 residues. The CDR3 bases are TGCGCCAGCAGCCAAGGGGTGAGAGCAGATACGCAGTATTTT. It encodes CASSQGVRADTQYF.

The genes are TRBV7-9 and TRBJ2-7; D is unclear. V shed 7 bases and J shed 0 bases, with 10 bases lying between them. This CDR3 comprises 13 residues. The germline CDR1 and CDR2 sequences are SEHNR and FQNEAQ (reference sequence). The CDR3 region is CASTSPPSYEQYF. In DNA form, the CDR3 reads TGTGCCAGCACCTCACCACCCTCCTACGAGCAGTACTTC.

The sample holds one count of this clone. This chain joins TRBV19 and TRBJ1-5, with TRBD1 identical over 7 bases. The CDR3 contains 15 residues. V was clipped by 7 bases and J by 4 bases; unmatched bases: 10. Germline CDR1 is LNHDA and CDR2 is SQIVND (reference sequence). The CDR3, as DNA: TGTGCCAGTAAGGAAGGGGCAGGGGGAAATCAGCCCCAGCATTTT. This translates into CASKEGAGGNQPQHF. The full variable domain, rest sourced from reference TRBV19 and TRBJ1-5, is DGGITQSPKYLFRKEGQNVTLSCEQNLNHDAMYWYRQDPGQGLRLIYYSQIVNDFQKGDIAEGYSVSREKKESFPLTVTSAQKNPTAFYLCASKEGAGGNQPQHFGDGTRLSIL.

The rearrangement uses TRBV5-4 and TRBJ2-2; D ambiguous. Germline CDR1 SGHNT, CDR2 YYREEE (reference sequence). V was cut by 4 bases and J by 7 bases, with 11 bases left in between. The CDR3 sequence is 13 residues long. Here the CDR3 reads CASSIDPSGELFF. The CDR3 nucleotides are TGTGCCAGCAGCATAGATCCCAGCGGGGAGCTGTTTTTT.